These 27 T cell receptor beta chains were sequenced from one sample in a study of T cell responses to AZD1222 COVID-19 vaccine. The data were produced by immunoSEQ multiplex PCR, yet TCRdb's version contains in-frame clones alone and is incomplete. Of about 100,000 clones listed, around 90% are singletons. The sequencing used peripheral blood, collected on day 0 of AZD1222 vaccination. The receptors derive from an adult in good health.

J is TRBJ1-4 and V is TRBV4-1; D remains ambiguous. With 4 bases removed from V and 6 bases from J, the gap between germline ends came to 6 bases. Germline CDR1 reads MGHRA; CDR2 reads YSYEKL. The CDR3 length is 12 residues. This chain's CDR3 is CASSRSYEKLFF. The DNA of the CDR3 is TGCGCCAGCAGCCGGTCCTATGAAAAACTGTTTTTT.

The chain recombines TRBV6-1 with TRBJ1-1; D remains unclear. Germline-derived CDR1 and CDR2 are MNHNS and SASEGT. V was clipped by 2 bases and J by 5 bases, with 15 bases between them. The CDR3 contains 15 residues. CDR3 bases: TGTGCCAGCAGTGAAACCCACCCCCCGGGGACTGAAGCTTTCTTT. This encodes CASSETHPPGTEAFF.

The CDR3 DNA sequence: TGCAGCGTTCCGGACTATGGCTACACCTTC. Its translation: CSVPDYGYTF. The rearrangement joins TRBV29-1 to TRBJ1-2; D gene ambiguous. The CDR3 length is 10 residues. CDR1 and CDR2 from the germline V gene are SQVTM and ANQGSEA. V shed 5 bases and J shed 3 bases, with 4 bases lying between them.

This chain joins TRBV27 and TRBJ1-6; D is undetermined. The CDR3 has 15 residues. V lost 6 bases, J lost 4 bases, and 13 bases lay in between. Germline loops: CDR1 MNHEY, CDR2 SMNVEV (reference sequence). This chain's CDR3 is CASSSRTDYNSPLHF. In nucleotides, the CDR3 is TGTGCCAGCAGCTCCCGTACGGATTATAATTCACCCCTCCACTTT.

V gene TRBV18 combines with J gene TRBJ2-1; no definite D call. The CDR3 is made up of 12 amino acids. With 6 bases removed from V and 5 bases from J, the gap between germline ends came to 8 bases. Per the germline V gene, CDR1 is KGHSH and CDR2 is LQKENI. CDR3 residues: CASSPTHNEQFF. In DNA, the CDR3 is TGTGCCAGCTCTCCTACCCACAATGAGCAGTTCTTC.

This clone has only a few counts. The chain joins TRBV10-3 to TRBJ2-2; TRBD1 might be the D (7 bases). There are 17 residues in the CDR3. Deletions cut 2 bases from V and 7 bases from J, with 20 bases between. CDR1 is ENHRY and CDR2 is SYGVKD in the germline V gene. CDR3 residues: CAISEPRGAGGNGELFF. In DNA, the CDR3 is TGTGCCATCAGTGAGCCCAGGGGGGCAGGTGGAAACGGGGAGCTGTTTTTT.

The chain recombines TRBV18 with TRBJ2-5; 10 nucleotides match TRBD1. V gave up 4 bases and J gave up 3 bases; unmatched junction bases: 8. This CDR3 has 16 amino acids. Germline CDR1 KGHSH, CDR2 LQKENI. In DNA, the CDR3 is TGTGCCAGCTCACTGGGTTCCGGGACAGGGGAAGAGACCCAGTACTTC. Protein: CASSLGSGTGEETQYF. The whole variable domain, remainder taken from reference TRBV18 and TRBJ2-5, is NAGVMQNPRHLVRRRGQEARLRCSPMKGHSHVYWYRQLPEEGLKFMVYLQKENIIDESGMPKERFSAEFPKEGPSILRIQQVVRGDSAAYFCASSLGSGTGEETQYFGPGTRLLVL.

The V gene is TRBV7-9, the J gene TRBJ2-1, with TRBD2 matching over 9 bases. Germline V gene lookup returns CDR1 SEHNR and CDR2 FQNEAQ (reference sequence). J lost 1 base, V lost 5 bases, and 3 bases had no gene match. This CDR3 comprises 15 residues. This chain's CDR3 is CASSSGGPSYNEQFF. DNA for the CDR3: TGTGCCAGCAGCAGCGGGGGGCCGTCCTACAATGAGCAGTTCTTC.

The rearrangement joins TRBV29-1 to TRBJ2-1; D unclear. V was clipped by 0 bases and J by 5 bases, with 23 bases between them. The CDR3 consists of 18 residues. Germline V gene data show CDR1 as SQVTM and CDR2 as ANQGSEA. The CDR3 sequence: CSVEEQKRKVPRNNEQFF. The CDR3 coding sequence is TGCAGCGTTGAAGAACAGAAACGGAAGGTCCCCCGAAACAATGAGCAGTTCTTC.

This clone was counted a single time. V and J are TRBV2 and TRBJ1-1; TRBD1 agrees at 10 bases. This CDR3 has 12 amino acids. After removal of 7 bases from V and 10 bases from J, the junction contained 6 bases not matched to a gene. The germline V gene encodes CDR1 SNHLY and CDR2 FYNNEI. The CDR3 protein is CASKGQGSIAFF. The CDR3 DNA is TGTGCCAGCAAGGGACAGGGGTCGATAGCTTTCTTT.

The chain recombines TRBV4-3 with TRBJ2-6, with D uncertain. Germline CDR1 LGHNA, CDR2 YSLEER. The CDR3 is 16 amino acids. Deletions cut 0 bases from V and 4 bases from J, with 10 bases between. The CDR3 DNA sequence: TGCGCCAGCAGCCAAGAGGCCGGGCTAGGGGCCAACGTCCTGACTTTC. It encodes CASSQEAGLGANVLTF.

The gene calls are TRBV4-1 and TRBJ1-5; D is unclear. CDR1 is MGHRA, CDR2 YSYEKL, per germline. The V end lost 0 bases, the J end lost 3 bases, and 12 bases lay between the germline ends. This CDR3 comprises 16 residues. CDR3: CASSQDSGNYNQPQHF. In DNA, the CDR3 is TGCGCCAGCAGCCAAGATTCAGGAAACTACAATCAGCCCCAGCATTTT.

The J gene is TRBJ2-3, the V gene TRBV30; D is ambiguous. The CDR3 consists of 13 residues. Per germline, CDR1 GTSNPN and CDR2 SVGIG (reference sequence). The ends were cut back, 0 bases at V and 4 bases at J, with 8 bases in the middle. The CDR3: CAWSVRVADTQYF. The DNA of the CDR3 is TGTGCCTGGAGTGTACGGGTTGCAGATACGCAGTATTTT.

This chain uses TRBV30 with TRBJ2-7; D is possibly TRBD2 (6 bases). V lost 5 bases, J lost 5 bases, and 19 bases lay in between. CDR3 length: 14 amino acids. Per the germline V gene, CDR1 is GTSNPN and CDR2 is SVGIG (reference sequence). The CDR3 loop reads CAWSPGGKVNEQYV. The CDR3 nucleotides read TGTGCCTGGTCGCCTGGCGGGAAGGTGAACGAGCAGTACGTC.

This clone came up once. The rearrangement joins TRBV11-2 to TRBJ1-1; D unclear. Germline CDR1 SGHAT, CDR2 FQNNGV. V was clipped by 5 bases and J by 4 bases, with 11 bases between them. There are 13 residues in the CDR3. The CDR3 region is CASSPAPGTEAFF. The CDR3 bases are TGTGCCAGCAGCCCGGCTCCCGGCACTGAAGCTTTCTTT.

This clone has just one count. This rearrangement joins TRBV9 to TRBJ2-5, with 11 positions matching TRBD1. Unmatched junction bases numbered 5, after V lost 1 base and J lost 3 bases. Germline CDR1 is SGDLS and CDR2 is YYNGEE. The CDR3 loop spans 16 amino acids. In DNA form, the CDR3 reads TGTGCCAGCAGCGTAATTGGGGGACAGGGGGAAGAGACCCAGTACTTC. It encodes CASSVIGGQGEETQYF.

The chain joins TRBV6-1 to TRBJ2-7, with 8 bases fitting TRBD2. Germline trimming cut 0 bases from V and 0 bases from J; bases unmatched to any gene: 10. CDR1 MNHNS and CDR2 SASEGT come from the germline V gene. The CDR3 is made up of 18 amino acids. The CDR3 DNA reads TGTGCCAGCAGTGAAGCGTTCTCACCCCGGGGGGGCTCCTACGAGCAGTACGTC. It specifies CASSEAFSPRGGSYEQYV.

CDR3 nucleotide sequence: TGTGCCAGCAGCCAAGACCCTAGCGGGAGGAGGCATGAGCAGTTCTTC. Protein: CASSQDPSGRRHEQFF. The chain uses TRBV3-1 (or the pseudogene TRBV3-2) and TRBJ2-1; TRBD2 matches 11 bases. V shed 0 bases, J shed 8 bases, and the junction held 6 bases outside the gene matches. There are 16 residues in the CDR3. Germline CDR1 and CDR2: LGHDT and YNNKEL (reference sequence).

This rearrangement joins TRBV5-4 to TRBJ2-3; D may be TRBD1 (6 bases). The CDR3 has 15 amino acids. Germline V gene lookup returns CDR1 SGHNT and CDR2 YYREEE (reference sequence). V dropped 4 bases and J dropped 6 bases, with 18 bases sitting between them. The CDR3 loop reads CASSLDGTQADTQYF. The DNA for the CDR3 is TGTGCCAGCAGCCTGGATGGGACACAAGCGGATACGCAGTATTTT.

This chain connects TRBV7-2 to TRBJ2-1; D gene uncertain. The V gene's germline CDR1 is SGHTA and CDR2 FQGNSA. V lost 1 base, J lost 6 bases, and 7 bases lay in between. The CDR3 contains 13 residues. The CDR3 protein is CASSLDRFNEQFF. In DNA form, the CDR3 reads TGTGCCAGCAGCTTAGATAGGTTCAATGAGCAGTTCTTC.

The DNA for the CDR3 is TGTGCCAGTACCACGGTGGGGGGGACCTATGGCTACACCTTC. It encodes CASTTVGGTYGYTF. The chain uses TRBV19 and TRBJ1-2, with D perhaps matching TRBD1 (5 bases). CDR3 length equals 14 residues. Looked up from germline, CDR1 is LNHDA and CDR2 is SQIVND (reference sequence). The germline V and J ends were trimmed by 7 bases and 4 bases, with 16 bases remaining between them.

The gene calls are TRBV12-3 or TRBV12-4 and TRBJ1-2; no definite D call. This CDR3 has 12 amino acids. V was shortened by 3 bases and J by 8 bases, with 10 bases between the two germline ends. The CDR3 bases are TGTGCCAGCAGTTTGGCAGGTGGGGGCTACACCTTC. Translated, it gives CASSLAGGGYTF.

V is TRBV19 and J is TRBJ1-5; D might be TRBD1 (6 bases). V lost 8 bases and J 3 bases, leaving 17 bases between the germline ends. The CDR3 loop spans 15 amino acids. The germline V gene encodes CDR1 LNHDA and CDR2 SQIVND (reference sequence). CDR3 protein: CASRPSRQANQPQHF. CDR3 bases: TGTGCCAGTCGTCCAAGCCGACAGGCCAATCAGCCCCAGCATTTT. The variable domain in full, completed from reference TRBV19 and TRBJ1-5, reads DGGITQSPKYLFRKEGQNVTLSCEQNLNHDAMYWYRQDPGQGLRLIYYSQIVNDFQKGDIAEGYSVSREKKESFPLTVTSAQKNPTAFYLCASRPSRQANQPQHFGDGTRLSIL.

The chain uses TRBV15 and TRBJ1-5; D gene ambiguous. The CDR3 is 13 amino acids. The germline CDR1 and CDR2 sequences are LNHNV and YYDKDF (reference sequence). Trimming stripped 5 bases from V and 4 bases from J, with 9 bases between. In nucleotides, the CDR3 is TGTGCCACCAGCCGGACGGTTAATCAGCCCCAGCATTTT. Its protein product is CATSRTVNQPQHF.

This chain links TRBV19 with TRBJ2-3, with 8 bases lining up with TRBD2. With V trimmed by 5 bases and J by 5 bases, 3 bases remained unmatched. This CDR3 contains 13 residues. Germline V CDR1 and CDR2: LNHDA, SQIVND (reference sequence). The CDR3, as DNA: TGTGCCAGTAGTGAGAGCGGGAGAGATACGCAGTATTTT. This codes for CASSESGRDTQYF.

This clone was seen only once. The CDR3 loop reads CASSRNRGETQYF. In DNA, the CDR3 is TGTGCCAGCAGCCGTAACAGGGGAGAGACCCAGTACTTC. V usage is TRBV7-3 and J usage is TRBJ2-5, with 7 bases that match TRBD1. Germline V gene lookup returns CDR1 SGHTA and CDR2 FQGTGA. The CDR3 runs 13 residues. V lost 5 bases and J lost 4; bases outside the gene matches: 4.

The gene calls are TRBV5-1 and TRBJ2-3; D might be TRBD2 (5 bases). V lost 0 bases, J lost 0 bases, and 8 bases lay in between. Germline V lookup: CDR1 SGHRS, CDR2 YFSETQ. The CDR3 extends over 15 amino acids. CDR3 loop: CASSLAEGSTDTQYF. The CDR3 DNA follows: TGCGCCAGCAGCTTGGCCGAGGGTAGCACAGATACGCAGTATTTT.